What follows are 32 T cell receptor beta chains derived from one specimen sequenced in a study of cytomegalovirus exposure and HLA in healthy donors (dated 2017 in TCRdb). The library was generated by the immunoSEQ multiplex PCR assay. A mixture of 60 forward primers for TCR Vbeta segments and 13 reverse primers for TCR Jbeta segments was used in the multiplex PCR. In TCRdb, the immuneACCESS table is reduced to in-frame sequences with V and J assigned. These tables do not hold every clone; where another copy was compared, an unresolved V gene accounts for under half, and the others remain unexplained. Within this sample are roughly 180,000 clones, with around 80% of them counted one time only. The top ten hold more than 4% of the sample. Specimen: PBMCs. These receptors were collected from a man between 18 and 35 years old in good health and CMV-seronegative.

This clone was counted once. The V and J genes are TRBV7-9 and TRBJ1-2; the match to TRBD1 covers 9 bases. J gave up 6 bases and V 1 base, and 6 bases lay outside the gene matches. The CDR3 is 15 residues long. The germline gives CDR1 SEHNR, CDR2 FQNEAQ (reference sequence). The CDR3 sequence is CASSLVIRDRDGYTF. The DNA for the CDR3 is TGTGCCAGCAGCTTAGTAATCAGGGACAGGGATGGCTACACCTTC.

This CDR3 is CATQEQGAIHTEAFF. The CDR3 coding sequence is TGTGCCACACAGGAACAGGGAGCGATACACACTGAAGCTTTCTTT. This rearrangement joins TRBV2 to TRBJ1-1; maybe TRBD1 (6 bases). With 10 bases removed from V and 3 bases from J, the gap between germline ends came to 21 bases. The germline gives CDR1 SNHLY, CDR2 FYNNEI. The CDR3 runs 15 residues.

The rearrangement links TRBV6-5 to TRBJ1-2, with a weak D call TRBD1 (5 bases). The CDR3 loop spans 15 amino acids. Germline V lookup: CDR1 MNHEY, CDR2 SVGAGI. The V and J ends lost 3 bases and 2 bases respectively, with 13 bases between them. The CDR3 coding sequence is TGTGCCAGCAGTTATTCAAGGGGAGGCAACTATGGCTACACCTTC. This translates into CASSYSRGGNYGYTF.

The CDR3 is CAISAGQGKLEQYF. In nucleotides, the CDR3 is TGTGCCATCAGCGCGGGACAGGGGAAATTAGAGCAGTACTTC. The rearrangement uses TRBV10-3 and TRBJ2-7; 10 bases match TRBD1. Trimming removed 6 bases from V and 7 bases from J; junction bases left unmatched: 9. The germline CDR1 and CDR2 sequences are ENHRY and SYGVKD. The CDR3 contains 14 residues.

The rearrangement links TRBV27 to TRBJ2-1, with 7 bases lining up with TRBD2. V shed 4 bases and J 3 bases; nucleotides not matched to a gene: 3. The germline CDR1 and CDR2 sequences are MNHEY and SMNVEV (reference sequence). The CDR3 covers 14 residues. The CDR3 DNA follows: TGTGCCAGCAGTTCACGGGGGGACTACAATGAGCAGTTCTTC. Translation gives CASSSRGDYNEQFF.

J is TRBJ1-1 and V is TRBV19; 8 nucleotides agree with TRBD1. The CDR3 has 15 residues. The V and J ends lost 2 bases and 1 base, in that order; junction bases with no gene match: 3. The germline V gene has CDR1 LNHDA and CDR2 SQIVND (reference sequence). CDR3 DNA sequence: TGTGCCAGTAGTATAATTGGGACAGGGAACACTGAAGCTTTCTTT. It encodes CASSIIGTGNTEAFF.

The chain has TRBV15 and TRBJ2-5, with D perhaps matching TRBD2 (6 bases). Germline loops: CDR1 LNHNV, CDR2 YYDKDF (reference sequence). V lost 2 bases to trimming and J lost 9 bases, with 13 bases between them. The CDR3 has 13 amino acids. In nucleotides, the CDR3 is TGTGCCACCAGCAGACCCGAGACTAGGGCCCAGTACTTC. Translating it yields CATSRPETRAQYF.

The gene calls are TRBV11-2 and TRBJ2-7; 7 bases are a match to TRBD1. This CDR3 is built from 16 residues. The V gene's germline CDR1 is SGHAT and CDR2 FQNNGV. The V and J ends lost 2 bases and 5 bases, in that order; junction bases with no gene match: 12. The CDR3 DNA reads TGTGCCAGCAGCTTATCCTGGACAGGCCTGGGTGACGAGCAGTACTTC. It yields the protein CASSLSWTGLGDEQYF.

The chain joins TRBV6-6 to TRBJ1-5; 8 bases align to TRBD1. V dropped 5 bases and J dropped 5; count of bases not matched to a gene: 8. This CDR3 region has 15 residues. Germline loops: CDR1 MNHNY, CDR2 SVGAGI (reference sequence). The chain's CDR3 is CASSRTGGDYQPQHF. DNA for the CDR3: TGTGCCAGCAGTCGAACAGGGGGAGACTATCAGCCCCAGCATTTT.

This clone has more than one count but fewer than ten. The chain links TRBV28 to TRBJ2-5; D may be TRBD1 (6 bases). CDR1 is MDHEN and CDR2 is SYDVKM in the germline V gene. The CDR3 is made up of 13 amino acids. The V end was cut by 10 bases, the J end by 6 bases, with 18 bases between. The CDR3 nucleotides read TGTGCCACAAACAGGGTGAGGGCACAGACCCAGTACTTC. This translates into CATNRVRAQTQYF.

This chain links TRBV5-1 with TRBJ2-5; D is ambiguous. The CDR3 has 12 amino acids. Germline CDR1 SGHRS, CDR2 YFSETQ. V was pared by 4 bases and J by 0 bases, with 4 bases between. The CDR3 spells CASSPDQETQYF. CDR3 coding DNA: TGCGCCAGCAGCCCGGACCAAGAGACCCAGTACTTC.

The chain uses TRBV4-1 and TRBJ1-5; 8 nucleotides align to TRBD1. The CDR3 loop spans 16 amino acids. Per germline, CDR1 MGHRA and CDR2 YSYEKL. V shed 1 base, J shed 5 bases, and the junction held 7 bases outside the gene matches. In DNA, the CDR3 is TGCGCCAGCAGCCAAGTCCAGGGGGCGAAGTATCAGCCCCAGCATTTT. The encoded protein is CASSQVQGAKYQPQHF.

In this sample, this clone turned up once. This chain uses TRBV28 with TRBJ2-5; the D gene is possibly TRBD1 (6 bases). Per the germline V gene, CDR1 is MDHEN and CDR2 is SYDVKM. This CDR3 has 13 residues. Between the trimmed V and J ends, which lost 7 bases and 2 bases, there was a span of 11 bases. The CDR3 DNA follows: TGTGCCAGCACATGGGACATACAAGAGACCCAGTACTTC. Encoded protein: CASTWDIQETQYF. Using reference TRBV28 and TRBJ2-5 for the parts outside the CDR3, the full variable domain is DVKVTQSSRYLVKRTGEKVFLECVQDMDHENMFWYRQDPGLGLRLIYFSYDVKMKEKGDIPEGYSVSREKKERFSLILESASTNQTSMYLCASTWDIQETQYFGPGTRLLVL.

The CDR3 DNA sequence: TGTGCCAGCAGATCAGCAGGGGAGCAGTTCTTC. Its translation: CASRSAGEQFF. This chain connects TRBV27 to TRBJ2-1, with D perhaps matching TRBD1 (5 bases). V dropped 6 bases and J dropped 10 bases, with 10 bases sitting between them. This CDR3 region has 11 residues. Germline loops: CDR1 MNHEY, CDR2 SMNVEV (reference sequence).

This clone was picked up a small number of times. The rearrangement uses TRBV5-4 and TRBJ1-2, with 8 bases matching TRBD1. The germline CDR1 and CDR2 sequences are SGHNT and YYREEE (reference sequence). The CDR3 consists of 15 residues. Unmatched junction bases numbered 6, after V lost 3 bases and J lost 2 bases. CDR3 region: CASSSQTGANYGYTF. The CDR3 nucleotides read TGTGCCAGCAGCTCTCAGACAGGGGCCAACTATGGCTACACCTTC.

The J gene is TRBJ1-3, the V gene TRBV18; 7 bases map to TRBD1. With 4 bases clipped from V and 5 bases from J, the junction kept 23 bases outside the gene matches. The length of the CDR3 is 20 residues. Germline V gives CDR1 KGHSH, CDR2 LQKENI. The CDR3 nucleotides read TGTGCCAGCTCACGCAAACCGTACCGCGAGCAGTGGGACAGCAGAAACACCATATATTTT. Translation: CASSRKPYREQWDSRNTIYF.

The V and J genes are TRBV19 and TRBJ2-5; tentatively, D is TRBD2 (5 bases). V was pared by 5 bases and J by 12 bases, with 16 bases between. There are 12 residues in the CDR3. Looked up from germline, CDR1 is LNHDA and CDR2 is SQIVND (reference sequence). CDR3 loop: CASSPPRAEKYF. The CDR3 DNA sequence: TGTGCCAGTAGTCCCCCGAGGGCGGAAAAGTACTTC.

J is TRBJ2-1 and V is TRBV7-9; D is undetermined. Germline V gene data show CDR1 as SEHNR and CDR2 as FQNEAQ (reference sequence). There are 12 residues in the CDR3. With 5 bases removed from V and 9 bases from J, the gap between germline ends came to 11 bases. CDR3 residues: CASSATMSEQFF. In DNA form, the CDR3 reads TGTGCCAGCAGCGCCACGATGAGTGAGCAGTTCTTC.

The chain combines TRBV5-1 with TRBJ1-6; D is undetermined. Trimming removed 4 bases from V and 2 bases from J, with 13 bases in between. Germline V CDR1 and CDR2: SGHRS, YFSETQ. The length of the CDR3 is 16 residues. The CDR3 loop reads CASSRTPNTYNSPLHF. As DNA, the CDR3 is TGCGCCAGCAGCCGGACTCCCAATACCTATAATTCACCCCTCCACTTT.

This clone was counted once. V and J are TRBV11-2 and TRBJ1-5; perhaps TRBD1 as D (5 bases). The germline V gene encodes CDR1 SGHAT and CDR2 FQNNGV. Trimming removed 3 bases from V and 4 bases from J, with 10 bases in between. The CDR3 loop spans 14 amino acids. The CDR3 nucleotides are TGTGCCAGCAGCTTTCAGGGTTGGAATCAGCCCCAGCATTTT. It translates to CASSFQGWNQPQHF.

V gene TRBV9 combines with J gene TRBJ1-3, with a weak D call TRBD1 (5 bases). Trimming pared 0 bases from V and 2 bases from J, leaving 6 bases between. CDR1 SGDLS and CDR2 YYNGEE come from the germline V gene. This CDR3 is built from 14 residues. CDR3 in amino acids: CASSVGTPGNTIYF. The CDR3 DNA follows: TGTGCCAGCAGCGTAGGGACACCTGGAAACACCATATATTTT.

The gene calls are TRBV2 and TRBJ2-1, with 8 bases lining up with TRBD1. The length of the CDR3 is 15 residues. J gave up 6 bases and V 6 bases, and 10 bases lay outside the gene matches. The germline gives CDR1 SNHLY, CDR2 FYNNEI. CDR3 bases: TGTGCCAGCAGCGACAGGGGCGGAAGATCCAATGAGCAGTTCTTC. Protein sequence: CASSDRGGRSNEQFF.

J is TRBJ1-5 and V is TRBV28; 8 positions match TRBD1. There are 14 residues in the CDR3. The V and J ends lost 9 bases and 0 bases, in that order; junction bases with no gene match: 4. Germline-derived CDR1 and CDR2 are MDHEN and SYDVKM. CDR3 sequence (DNA): TGTGCCAGTCGGACAGGGTTTAGCAATCAGCCCCAGCATTTT. It encodes CASRTGFSNQPQHF.

The V gene is TRBV4-1, the J gene TRBJ1-5, with a tentative D call TRBD1 (5 bases). Deletions cut 0 bases from V and 0 bases from J, with 15 bases between. The CDR3 length is 18 residues. Germline-derived CDR1 and CDR2 are MGHRA and YSYEKL. The CDR3 nucleotides read TGCGCCAGCAGCCAAGACGGGGGAGGCTTCATTAGCAATCAGCCCCAGCATTTT. This sequence encodes CASSQDGGGFISNQPQHF.

The genes are TRBV6-1 and TRBJ1-4, with 9 bases aligning to TRBD1. The junction had 20 bases not matched to a gene; V was cut back by 6 bases and J by 6 bases. The CDR3 length is 19 residues. Looked up from germline, CDR1 is MNHNS and CDR2 is SASEGT. CDR3 in amino acids: CASSELPPGQGHVDEKLFF. CDR3 nucleotide sequence: TGTGCCAGCAGCGAACTACCACCGGGACAGGGCCACGTAGATGAAAAACTGTTTTTT.

The chain combines TRBV28 with TRBJ1-2; tentatively, D is TRBD1 (5 bases). Trimming removed 5 bases from V and 0 bases from J, with 13 bases in between. Germline assignment: CDR1 MDHEN and CDR2 SYDVKM. The CDR3 has 15 residues. CDR3 in DNA: TGTGCCAGCAGTCTTACAGGATTGACTAACTATGGCTACACCTTC. Translating gives CASSLTGLTNYGYTF.

The chain couples TRBV7-9 to TRBJ2-7, with a weak D call TRBD1 (6 bases). V lost 1 base to trimming and J lost 12 bases, with 13 bases between them. The CDR3 is 12 amino acids. Looked up from germline, CDR1 is SEHNR and CDR2 is FQNEAQ (reference sequence). The CDR3 reads CASSLEDRTRYF. The DNA for the CDR3 is TGTGCCAGCAGCTTAGAGGACAGAACGAGGTACTTC.

The chain recombines TRBV5-1 with TRBJ2-3, with 8 bases that match TRBD2. With V trimmed by 4 bases and J by 7 bases, 11 bases remained unmatched. Germline CDR1 and CDR2: SGHRS and YFSETQ. The CDR3 has 15 amino acids. The CDR3 protein is CASSESAGVGNTQYF. In nucleotides, the CDR3 is TGCGCCAGCAGCGAATCAGCGGGGGTAGGGAATACGCAGTATTTT.

This clone has a single count. This chain joins TRBV9 and TRBJ1-1; weak D call: TRBD1 (6 bases). CDR3 length: 13 amino acids. V was shortened by 1 base and J by 6 bases, with 10 bases between the two germline ends. The V gene's germline CDR1 is SGDLS and CDR2 YYNGEE. CDR3 protein: CASSVRGGSEAFF. CDR3 sequence (DNA): TGTGCCAGCAGCGTAAGGGGGGGTTCTGAAGCTTTCTTT. The full variable domain, completed using reference TRBV9 and TRBJ1-1, is DSGVTQTPKHLITATGQRVTLRCSPRSGDLSVYWYQQSLDQGLQFLIQYYNGEERAKGNILERFSAQQFPDLHSELNLSSLELGDSALYFCASSVRGGSEAFFGQGTRLTVV.

The chain is built from TRBV27 and TRBJ2-2; TRBD1 is a possible D gene (5 bases). The CDR3 totals 14 residues. Between the trimmed V and J ends, which lost 4 bases and 4 bases, there was a span of 10 bases. The germline CDR1 and CDR2 sequences are MNHEY and SMNVEV (reference sequence). The CDR3 DNA sequence: TGTGCCAGCAGTTGGCAGGGCAGCACCGGGGAGCTGTTTTTT. Protein product: CASSWQGSTGELFF.

This clone was seen just once. This chain connects TRBV28 to TRBJ1-5, with a tentative D call TRBD1 (5 bases). The CDR3 is made up of 14 amino acids. Germline assignment: CDR1 MDHEN and CDR2 SYDVKM. Trimming cost V 7 bases and J 0 bases, with 10 bases left between them. The CDR3 here is CASTLQVSNQPQHF. The DNA for the CDR3 is TGTGCCAGCACCCTACAGGTTAGCAATCAGCCCCAGCATTTT.

The sample holds a few counts of this clone. The CDR3 loop is CASSQTGGKNTEAFF. In DNA, the CDR3 is TGCGCCAGCAGCCAAACCGGAGGCAAGAACACTGAAGCTTTCTTT. The V gene is TRBV4-1, the J gene TRBJ1-1; D is uncertain. Deletions cut 2 bases from V and 1 base from J, with 11 bases between. The germline V gene has CDR1 MGHRA and CDR2 YSYEKL. There are 15 residues in the CDR3.